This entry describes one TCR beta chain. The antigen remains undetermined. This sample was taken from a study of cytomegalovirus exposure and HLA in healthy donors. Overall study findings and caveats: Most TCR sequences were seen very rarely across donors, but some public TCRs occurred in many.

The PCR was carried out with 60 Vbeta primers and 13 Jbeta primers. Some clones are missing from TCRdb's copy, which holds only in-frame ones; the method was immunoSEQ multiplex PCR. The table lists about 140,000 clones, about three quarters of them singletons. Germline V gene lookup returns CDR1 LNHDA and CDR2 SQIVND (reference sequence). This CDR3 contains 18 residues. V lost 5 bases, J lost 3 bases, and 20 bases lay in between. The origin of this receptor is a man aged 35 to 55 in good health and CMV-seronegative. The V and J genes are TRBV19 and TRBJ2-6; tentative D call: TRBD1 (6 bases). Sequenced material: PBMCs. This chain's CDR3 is CASSPHRVGLGGANVLTF. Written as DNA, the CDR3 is TGTGCCAGTAGTCCCCACAGGGTGGGGTTGGGTGGGGCCAACGTCCTGACTTTC.